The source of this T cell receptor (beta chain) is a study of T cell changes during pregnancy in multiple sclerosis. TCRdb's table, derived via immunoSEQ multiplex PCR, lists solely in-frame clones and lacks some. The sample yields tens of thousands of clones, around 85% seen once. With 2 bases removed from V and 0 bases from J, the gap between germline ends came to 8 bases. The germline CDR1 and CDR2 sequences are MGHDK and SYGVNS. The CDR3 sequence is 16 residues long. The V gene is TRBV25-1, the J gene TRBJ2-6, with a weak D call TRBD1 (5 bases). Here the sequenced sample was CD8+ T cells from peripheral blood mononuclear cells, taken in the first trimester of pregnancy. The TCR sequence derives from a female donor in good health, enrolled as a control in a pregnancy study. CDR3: CASSEETVSGANVLTF. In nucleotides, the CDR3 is TGTGCCAGCAGTGAAGAGACAGTCTCTGGGGCCAACGTCCTGACTTTC.